The 3 T cell receptor beta chains in this list originate from one sample, sequenced in a study of radiation and T cells in renal cell carcinoma. This table comes from immunoSEQ multiplex PCR, and its TCRdb copy is limited to in-frame clones, with some not included. In the table there are 60,000 to 65,000 clones, roughly four fifths of which are singletons. Time point noted: blood 2 weeks post-SBRT. Treatment noted: 15 Gy SBRT to primary tumor, nephrectomy 4 weeks later. The sample was blood, taken from a patient whose treatment included radiotherapy and nephrectomy. The receptors originated from a man between 60 and 75 years old with renal cell carcinoma.

The V gene is TRBV4-3, the J gene TRBJ2-1, with 8 bases lining up with TRBD2. The V gene's germline CDR1 is LGHNA and CDR2 YSLEER. This CDR3 has 16 residues. Trimming removed 4 bases from V and 1 base from J; junction bases left unmatched: 6. The CDR3 region is CASSRGGLLSYNEQFF. CDR3 DNA: TGCGCCAGCAGCCGCGGGGGGCTCTTATCCTACAATGAGCAGTTCTTC.

The V gene is TRBV19, the J gene TRBJ2-7; maybe TRBD2 (6 bases). The CDR3 contains 14 residues. Looked up from germline, CDR1 is LNHDA and CDR2 is SQIVND (reference sequence). V was clipped by 3 bases and J by 2 bases, with 11 bases between them. The CDR3 DNA reads TGTGCCAGTAGTATCGGTAGCGGAACCTACGAGCAGTACGTC. Translated, it gives CASSIGSGTYEQYV.

The CDR3: CASSLGTGAPGYTF. The CDR3 region has the DNA TGTGCCAGCAGCTTGGGGACAGGGGCGCCCGGCTACACCTTC. The V and J genes are TRBV5-6 and TRBJ1-2; 9 nucleotides match TRBD1. CDR1 is SGHDT and CDR2 is YYEEEE in the germline V gene. The CDR3 loop spans 14 amino acids. Trimming cost V 0 bases and J 8 bases; bases outside gene matches: 5.